This T cell receptor beta chain was identified in a study of early T cells in non-severe SARS-CoV-2 infection. In the study overall: Sequencing input comprised bulk RNA from unsorted whole blood; chain pairing was not available. Study-level findings and limits: Comparison of clonotypes with VDJdb favored anti-spike CD8 responses while missing private and CD4 specificities.

Individual cDNA molecules carried attached unique molecular identifiers. TCRdb reprocessed the 5' RACE reads with MiXCR, giving one entry per CDR3 protein. This table holds approximately 66,000 distinct CDR3 sequences, 12% found once. The CDR3 length is 15 residues. Germline lookup yields CDR1 KGHDR and CDR2 SFDVKD. With 4 bases clipped from V and 5 bases from J, the junction kept 5 bases outside the gene matches. This clonotype has a count of ten or more. Its matching antigen is unknown. The chain couples TRBV24-1 to TRBJ2-2; 8 positions match TRBD1. The sequence came from an adult who was a healthcare worker with PCR-confirmed SARS-CoV-2 infection or an uninfected control (not recorded which). The donor label of this sample is uncertain. Sequencing used whole blood, obtained at baseline. The CDR3 bases are TGTGCCACCAGTGACTCCAGGACAGGGACCGGGGAGCTGTTTTTT. Its protein product is CATSDSRTGTGELFF.